Below are 9 T cell receptor beta chains sequenced from a single sample in a study of blood T cell repertoires in COVID-19. Generated by immunoSEQ multiplex PCR, the TCRdb table keeps only in-frame clones and is missing some. The sample has about 160,000 clones, roughly 85% seen once; the top ten hold 5% to 6%. Input material: peripheral blood. Every receptor here comes from a woman aged 45-60 years with COVID-19, enrolled during active disease.

The chain employs TRBV7-6 and TRBJ2-2; 10 positions agree with TRBD2. The CDR3 loop spans 16 amino acids. The V segment lost 3 bases and the J segment 5 bases; nucleotides outside the gene matches: 6. CDR1 and CDR2 from the germline V gene are SGHVS and FNYEAQ. The CDR3 spells CASSLGLAGGTGELFF. The CDR3 nucleotides are TGTGCCAGCAGCTTGGGATTAGCGGGGGGTACCGGGGAGCTGTTTTTT.

In its sample, this clone was seen a few times. This sequence joins TRBV7-9 and TRBJ2-3; D not resolved. V lost 4 bases, J lost 1 base, and 12 bases lay in between. Germline V gene data show CDR1 as SEHNR and CDR2 as FQNEAQ (reference sequence). The CDR3 covers 15 residues. The CDR3 spells CASSSQVLGTDTQYF. CDR3 nucleotide sequence: TGTGCCAGCAGCTCTCAGGTTCTCGGCACAGATACGCAGTATTTT.

This chain uses TRBV6-5 with TRBJ2-1, with TRBD1 matching 7 bases. CDR3 length: 15 amino acids. V was pared by 4 bases and J by 6 bases, with 9 bases of the junction left unmatched. Germline-derived CDR1 and CDR2 are MNHEY and SVGAGI. CDR3 bases: TGTGCCAGCAGTTCTGGACAGGTTGGGTTCAATGAGCAGTTCTTC. Its translation: CASSSGQVGFNEQFF.

This rearrangement joins TRBV2 to TRBJ2-5; no clear D gene. Germline V CDR1 and CDR2: SNHLY, FYNNEI. This CDR3 contains 10 residues. V lost 8 bases, J lost 4 bases, and 5 bases lay in between. CDR3 sequence reads: CASLRETQYF. The CDR3 bases are TGTGCCAGCTTGAGAGAGACCCAGTACTTC.

The chain employs TRBV11-2 and TRBJ2-5; 8 bases agree with TRBD2. CDR3 size: 15 residues. The V gene's germline CDR1 is SGHAT and CDR2 FQNNGV. V lost 5 bases, J lost 4 bases, and 9 bases stayed unmatched. CDR3 sequence: CASSARPGGGETQYF. The CDR3 bases are TGTGCCAGCAGCGCACGCCCGGGGGGGGGAGAGACCCAGTACTTC.

In DNA form, the CDR3 reads TGCGCCAGCAGCCAAGATCGCGGACAGGGCTACAATGAGCAGTTCTTC. Translation: CASSQDRGQGYNEQFF. The chain joins TRBV4-1 to TRBJ2-1; 8 bases fit TRBD1. CDR1 is MGHRA and CDR2 is YSYEKL in the germline V gene. The V gene end was trimmed by 0 bases and the J gene end by 3 bases; junction bases not matched to a gene: 4. The CDR3 has 16 residues.

The rearrangement uses TRBV14 and TRBJ2-5; 7 nucleotides line up with TRBD2. Trimming took 4 bases from V and 2 from J; bases not matched to a gene: 4. Germline V lookup: CDR1 SGHDN, CDR2 FVKESK. The CDR3 runs 14 residues. CDR3 coding DNA: TGTGCCAGCAGCCCCGGGACTATGCAAGAGACCCAGTACTTC. Its translation: CASSPGTMQETQYF.

This chain joins TRBV5-6 and TRBJ2-7; 13 bases align to TRBD2. The CDR3 loop spans 17 amino acids. Looked up from germline, CDR1 is SGHDT and CDR2 is YYEEEE. The trim removed 2 bases at V and 0 bases at J, leaving 5 bases unmatched. The CDR3 sequence: CASSLLAGGTSSYEQYF. The CDR3, as DNA: TGTGCCAGCAGCTTACTAGCGGGGGGGACCAGCTCCTACGAGCAGTACTTC.

V and J are TRBV27 and TRBJ1-1, with 7 positions matching TRBD1. Germline V gene lookup returns CDR1 MNHEY and CDR2 SMNVEV (reference sequence). The CDR3 has 15 amino acids. Losses at the gene ends were 0 bases for V and 3 bases for J; bases not matched to a gene: 4. The CDR3 region has the DNA TGTGCCAGCAGTTTATCGACAGGGAGGCACACTGAAGCTTTCTTT. Its translation: CASSLSTGRHTEAFF.